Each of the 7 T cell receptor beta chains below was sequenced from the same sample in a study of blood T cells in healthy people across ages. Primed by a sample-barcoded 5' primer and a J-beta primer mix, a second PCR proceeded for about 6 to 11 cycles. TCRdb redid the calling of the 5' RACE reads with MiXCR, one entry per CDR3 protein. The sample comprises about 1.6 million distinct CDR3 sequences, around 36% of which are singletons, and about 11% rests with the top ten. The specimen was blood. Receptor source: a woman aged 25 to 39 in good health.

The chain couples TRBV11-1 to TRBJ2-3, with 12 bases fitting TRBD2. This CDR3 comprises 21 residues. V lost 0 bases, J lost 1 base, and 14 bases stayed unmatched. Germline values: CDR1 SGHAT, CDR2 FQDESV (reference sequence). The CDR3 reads CASSLAWTSGEVPFGTDTQYF. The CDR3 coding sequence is TGTGCCAGCAGCTTAGCCTGGACTAGCGGGGAAGTCCCCTTCGGCACAGATACGCAGTATTTT.

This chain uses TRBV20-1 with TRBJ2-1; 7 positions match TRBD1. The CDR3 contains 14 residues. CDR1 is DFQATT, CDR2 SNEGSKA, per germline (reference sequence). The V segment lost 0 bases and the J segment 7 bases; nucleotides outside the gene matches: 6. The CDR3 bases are TGCAGTGCTAGAGATATGAAGGGGGCTAATGAGCAGTTCTTC. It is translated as CSARDMKGANEQFF.

The CDR3 region has the DNA TGTGCCAGCAGCTTGGGGGGTGCTATACGAAATGAGCAGTTCTTC. Translating it yields CASSLGGAIRNEQFF. The chain links TRBV13 to TRBJ2-1; D possibly corresponds to TRBD2 (6 bases). This CDR3 has 15 residues. From germline, CDR1 is PRHDT and CDR2 FYEKMQ (reference sequence). V gave up 3 bases and J gave up 7 bases, with 16 bases separating them.

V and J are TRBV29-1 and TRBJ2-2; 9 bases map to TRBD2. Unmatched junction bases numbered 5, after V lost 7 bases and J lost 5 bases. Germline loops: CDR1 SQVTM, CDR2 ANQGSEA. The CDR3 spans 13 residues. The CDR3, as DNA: TGCAGCGCTTCTAGCGGGGCTACCGGGGAGCTGTTTTTT. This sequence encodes CSASSGATGELFF.

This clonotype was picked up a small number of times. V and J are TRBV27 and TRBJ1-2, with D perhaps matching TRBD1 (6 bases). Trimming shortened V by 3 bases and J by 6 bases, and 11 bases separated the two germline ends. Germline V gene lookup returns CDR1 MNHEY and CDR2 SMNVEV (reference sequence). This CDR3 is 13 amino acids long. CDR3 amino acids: CASSLTGSDGYTF. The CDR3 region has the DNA TGTGCCAGCAGTTTGACAGGAAGTGATGGCTACACCTTC.

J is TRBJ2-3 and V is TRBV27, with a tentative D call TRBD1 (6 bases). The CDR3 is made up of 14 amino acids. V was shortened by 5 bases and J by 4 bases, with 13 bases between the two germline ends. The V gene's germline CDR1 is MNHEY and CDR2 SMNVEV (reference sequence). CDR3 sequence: CASSARQVSDTQYF. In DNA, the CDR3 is TGTGCCAGCAGTGCGCGACAGGTCTCAGATACGCAGTATTTT.

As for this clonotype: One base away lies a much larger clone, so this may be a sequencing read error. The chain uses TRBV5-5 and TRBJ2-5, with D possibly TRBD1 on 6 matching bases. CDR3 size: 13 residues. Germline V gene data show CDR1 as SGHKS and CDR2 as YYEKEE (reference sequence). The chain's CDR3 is CASTSRKGETQNF. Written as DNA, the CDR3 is TGTGCCAGCACCTCTCGGAAGGGGGAGACCCAGAACTTC.